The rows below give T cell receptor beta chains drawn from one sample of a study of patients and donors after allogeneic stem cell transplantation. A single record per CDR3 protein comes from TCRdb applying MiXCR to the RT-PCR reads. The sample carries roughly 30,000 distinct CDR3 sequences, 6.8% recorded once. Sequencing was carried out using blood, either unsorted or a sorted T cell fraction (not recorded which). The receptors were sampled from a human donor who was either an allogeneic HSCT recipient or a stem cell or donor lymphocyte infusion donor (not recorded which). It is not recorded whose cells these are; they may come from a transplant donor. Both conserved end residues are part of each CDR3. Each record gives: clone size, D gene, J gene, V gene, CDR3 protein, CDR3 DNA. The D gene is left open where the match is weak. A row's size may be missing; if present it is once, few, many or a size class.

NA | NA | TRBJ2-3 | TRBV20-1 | CSGRGLESTDTQYF | TGCAGTGGTAGGGGCCTAGAGAGCACAGATACGCAGTATTTT
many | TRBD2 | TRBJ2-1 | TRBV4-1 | CASSQTTSGSYNEQFF | TGCGCCAGCAGCCAAACAACTAGCGGGAGTTACAATGAGCAGTTCTTC
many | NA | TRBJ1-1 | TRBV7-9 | CASSLVHIEAFF | TGTGCCAGCAGCTTAGTTCACATTGAAGCTTTCTTT
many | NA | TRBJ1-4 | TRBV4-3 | CASSQGPSVGVNEKLFF | TGCGCCAGCAGCCAAGGCCCGTCGGTTGGGGTTAATGAAAAACTGTTTTTT
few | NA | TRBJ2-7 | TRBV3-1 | CASSQSSGPYEQYF | TGTGCCAGCAGCCAATCAAGCGGTCCCTACGAGCAGTACTTC
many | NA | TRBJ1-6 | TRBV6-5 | CASSYAGLVAPLHF | TGTGCCAGCAGTTACGCAGGGCTGGTGGCACCCCTCCACTTT
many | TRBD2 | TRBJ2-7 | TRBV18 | CASSPWVTSGSVQYF | TGTGCCAGCTCACCGTGGGTAACTAGCGGGAGTGTGCAGTACTTC
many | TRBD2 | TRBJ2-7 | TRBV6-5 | CASSMSGRATYEQYF | TGTGCCAGCAGTATGAGCGGGAGGGCTACCTACGAGCAGTACTTC
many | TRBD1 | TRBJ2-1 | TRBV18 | CASSRVPGTGGNEQFF | TGTGCCAGCTCACGAGTCCCCGGGACAGGGGGCAATGAGCAGTTCTTC
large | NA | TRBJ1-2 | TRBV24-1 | CATSDFRWRPLNYGYTF | TGTGCCACCAGTGATTTCCGGTGGCGACCGCTCAACTATGGCTACACCTTC
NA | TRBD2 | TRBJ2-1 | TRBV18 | CASSVLAGGYEQFF | TGTGCCAGCTCAGTGCTAGCGGGAGGGTATGAGCAGTTCTTC